The clone carrying this TCR beta chain was counted many times. The antigen remains unidentified. The authors prepared the TCRbeta library with unique molecular identifiers. A single record per CDR3 protein comes from TCRdb applying MiXCR to the PCR reads. This table has roughly 300,000 distinct CDR3 sequences, 11% appearing once. This record belongs to a study of T-cell reconstitution after alpha-beta-depleted transplantation in children. Points from the study as a whole: Some patients owed their high day-60 TCRbeta diversity to surviving recipient T cells and thymic progenitors. Newly generated T cells supplied most T-cell counts and diversity one year post-transplant.

The V and J ends lost 3 bases and 0 bases respectively, with 21 bases between them. The germline CDR1 and CDR2 sequences are LGHNA and YNFKEQ. The CDR3 totals 18 residues. This chain connects TRBV4-2 to TRBJ2-7; TRBD2 might be the D (5 bases). Material: peripheral blood, obtained 180 days after TCRalphabeta/CD19-depleted stem cell transplant. This sequence was found in a male patient under 10 years old who had a stem cell transplant for chronic granulomatous disease, so the T cells may come from the graft donor. The CDR3 DNA is TGTGCCAGCAGCCATGGCGTCGGAGGCGGGTTTTTCTCCTACGAGCAGTACTTC. Protein product: CASSHGVGGGFFSYEQYF.